Sequencing of this TCR beta chain was carried out in a study of T cell repertoires in cytomegalovirus infection. MiXCR was run by TCRdb on the reads, yielding one entry per CDR3 protein. Among approximately 750,000 distinct CDR3 sequences listed, less than 40% were seen once. Note on this clonotype: The junction does not match germline at one end; this may be a read error.

Germline V gene lookup returns CDR1 SGHVS and CDR2 FQNEAQ. This CDR3 has 13 amino acids. This receptor was obtained from a human donor in good health (CMV status not recorded). Some clones in this sample may be carry-over from other donors' samples. Sequenced: PBMCs. This chain connects TRBV7-8 to TRBJ2-1; TRBD2 matches 10 bases. The CDR3 DNA reads TGTTCAAGCAGCTTAGGACAGCGGGAGGGCAGCGTCTTC. Protein: CSSSLGQREGSVF.